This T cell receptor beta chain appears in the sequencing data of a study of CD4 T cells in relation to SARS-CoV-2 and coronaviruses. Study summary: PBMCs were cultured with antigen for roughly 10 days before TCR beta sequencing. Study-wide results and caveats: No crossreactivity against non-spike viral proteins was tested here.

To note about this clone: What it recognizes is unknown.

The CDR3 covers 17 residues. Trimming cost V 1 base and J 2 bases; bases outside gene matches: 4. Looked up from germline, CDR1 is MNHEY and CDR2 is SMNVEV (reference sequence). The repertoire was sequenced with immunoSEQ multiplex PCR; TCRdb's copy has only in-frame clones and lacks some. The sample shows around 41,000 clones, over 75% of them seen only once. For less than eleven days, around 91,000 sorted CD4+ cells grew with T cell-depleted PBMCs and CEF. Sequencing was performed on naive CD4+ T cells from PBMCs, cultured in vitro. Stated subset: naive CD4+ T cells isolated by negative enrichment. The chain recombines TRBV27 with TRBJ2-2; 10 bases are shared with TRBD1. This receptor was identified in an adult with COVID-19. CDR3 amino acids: CASSLLGTGENTGELFF. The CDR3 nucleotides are TGTGCCAGCAGTTTATTGGGGACAGGGGAAAACACCGGGGAGCTGTTTTTT.